This entry features one TCR beta chain sequence. No antigen is known for it. CDR1 LNHDA and CDR2 SQIVND come from the germline V gene (reference sequence). V shed 4 bases and J shed 0 bases, with 7 bases lying between them. There are 14 residues in the CDR3. TCRdb keeps only in-frame clones here, not all; method: immunoSEQ multiplex PCR. The sample gives about 150,000 clones, 90% of which show up once; about 5.9% is in the top ten. This sample was taken from a study of T cell responses to AZD1222 COVID-19 vaccine. Study-level points and caveats: Clonal diversity may have been underestimated, and the donors were mostly white British, with more females than males.

The starting material was peripheral blood, obtained 28 days after the second AZD1222 dose. V is TRBV19 and J is TRBJ1-5; the D gene is possibly TRBD1 (5 bases). The receptor was isolated from an adult who received the AZD1222 COVID-19 vaccine. CDR3 coding DNA: TGTGCCAGTAGTAGCACAGGTAGCAATCAGCCCCAGCATTTT. Translating gives CASSSTGSNQPQHF. The full variable domain, its missing parts supplied by reference TRBV19 and TRBJ1-5, is DGGITQSPKYLFRKEGQNVTLSCEQNLNHDAMYWYRQDPGQGLRLIYYSQIVNDFQKGDIAEGYSVSREKKESFPLTVTSAQKNPTAFYLCASSSTGSNQPQHFGDGTRLSIL.